The 17 T cell receptor beta chains presented below share a single source sample, sequenced in a study of response to subunit inactivated influenza vaccine. TCRdb redid the calling of the RT-PCR reads with MiXCR, one entry per CDR3 protein. The sample yields 590,000 or so distinct CDR3 sequences, 13% to 15% seen once. Sequences were derived from PBMCs from blood, sampled less than 15 days before vaccination. These receptors were taken from a man aged 50-59 years who received an inactivated influenza vaccine.

This clonotype was counted ten times or more. The chain has TRBV16 and TRBJ2-7, with 10 bases matching TRBD2. This CDR3 has 17 residues. The germline V gene has CDR1 KGHSY and CDR2 FQNENV. Trimming removed 1 base from V and 6 bases from J; junction bases left unmatched: 12. The DNA of the CDR3 is TGTGCCAGCAGCCAATGGCTAGCGGGAGCCGGGGAATCCGAGCAGTACTTC. It yields the protein CASSQWLAGAGESEQYF.

The V gene is TRBV20-1, the J gene TRBJ1-3; D is ambiguous. The germline CDR1 and CDR2 sequences are DFQATT and SNEGSKA (reference sequence). This CDR3 region has 13 residues. V lost 4 bases to trimming and J lost 3 bases, with 10 bases between them. The CDR3 spells CSAKKPGGNTIYF. The CDR3 nucleotides are TGCAGTGCTAAGAAGCCCGGTGGAAACACCATATATTTT.

A few counts support this clonotype. The gene calls are TRBV2 and TRBJ2-3; no firm D call. Per the germline V gene, CDR1 is SNHLY and CDR2 is FYNNEI. This CDR3 has 17 amino acids. The V end was cut by 6 bases, the J end by 2 bases, with 21 bases between. This chain's CDR3 is CASRDNVAHRLTDTQYF. The CDR3 DNA reads as TGTGCCAGCAGAGACAACGTGGCGCATCGACTCACAGATACGCAGTATTTT.

J is TRBJ1-1 and V is TRBV12-3 or TRBV12-4, with D possibly TRBD1 on 6 matching bases. V lost 5 bases and J lost 1, with 14 bases in between. CDR3 length: 15 amino acids. CDR3 sequence (DNA): TGTGCCAGCAGTCGGGAAGCGGGGGCGAACACTGAAGCTTTCTTT. This sequence encodes CASSREAGANTEAFF.

The rearrangement uses TRBV2 and TRBJ2-3; possibly TRBD2 for D (6 bases). This CDR3 contains 14 residues. Per the germline V gene, CDR1 is SNHLY and CDR2 is FYNNEI. V was clipped by 10 bases and J by 3 bases, with 17 bases between them. The CDR3 DNA reads as TGTGCCACCCCCATCGGAGGGAGGACAGATACGCAGTATTTT. Its protein is CATPIGGRTDTQYF.

The rearrangement joins TRBV2 to TRBJ2-7, with TRBD1 matching over 7 bases. V gave up 9 bases and J gave up 0 bases; unmatched junction bases: 14. The germline CDR1 and CDR2 sequences are SNHLY and FYNNEI. The CDR3 loop spans 16 amino acids. CDR3 residues: CASITDSGTVSYEQYF. The CDR3 DNA follows: TGTGCCAGTATAACGGACTCCGGGACAGTCTCCTACGAGCAGTACTTC.

In this sample, this clonotype turned up a few times. The V call is TRBV20-1, the J call TRBJ2-5; D gene uncertain. CDR1 and CDR2 from the germline V gene are DFQATT and SNEGSKA (reference sequence). The ends were cut back, 8 bases at V and 3 bases at J, with 7 bases in the middle. The CDR3 is 10 residues long. Written as DNA, the CDR3 is TGCAGTCCCTCCGAAGAGACCCAGTACTTC. Translated: CSPSEETQYF.

For the CDR3, the DNA is TGTGCCACCAAGGGACGGTTGGGCACCGGGGAGCTGTTTTTT. This codes for CATKGRLGTGELFF. The chain recombines TRBV7-6 with TRBJ2-2; D assignment may be TRBD1 or TRBD2 (5 bases each). Looked up from germline, CDR1 is SGHVS and CDR2 is FNYEAQ. The CDR3 has 14 residues. V lost 10 bases and J lost 4, with 16 bases in between.

This clonotype was seen only a few times. The genes are TRBV5-1 and TRBJ2-7; 12 bases map to TRBD2. The CDR3 sequence is 17 residues long. The junction had 11 bases not matched to a gene; V was cut back by 4 bases and J by 3 bases. The germline V gene encodes CDR1 SGHRS and CDR2 YFSETQ. In DNA form, the CDR3 reads TGCGCCAGCAGCAGATGGACTAGCGGGAAAGGTTACTACGAGCAGTACTTC. Protein product: CASSRWTSGKGYYEQYF.

The chain is built from TRBV5-1 and TRBJ2-5; TRBD1 might be the D (5 bases). The germline V and J ends were trimmed by 5 bases and 4 bases, with 18 bases remaining between them. CDR3 length: 15 residues. The germline V gene encodes CDR1 SGHRS and CDR2 YFSETQ. CDR3 region: CASSFNKGFGETQYF. The CDR3 nucleotides are TGCGCCAGCAGTTTTAATAAGGGGTTCGGAGAGACCCAGTACTTC.

This clonotype has just a few counts. The chain links TRBV6-1 to TRBJ2-3, with 14 bases lining up with TRBD2. V lost 10 bases, J lost 3 bases, and 3 bases stayed unmatched. CDR1 is MNHNS, CDR2 SASEGT, per germline. The CDR3 runs to 14 residues. CDR3 amino acids: CATRLAGGTDTQYF. The CDR3 bases are TGTGCCACCAGACTAGCGGGAGGGACAGATACGCAGTATTTT.

This sequence joins TRBV4-2 and TRBJ2-3; 8 nucleotides agree with TRBD2. CDR1 is LGHNA and CDR2 is YNFKEQ in the germline V gene. V dropped 4 bases and J dropped 0; count of bases not matched to a gene: 15. The CDR3 is 19 amino acids. As DNA, the CDR3 is TGTGCCAGCAGCCCCGCCACCCAAATAGCGGGAACTAGCACAGATACGCAGTATTTT. Encoded protein: CASSPATQIAGTSTDTQYF.

The CDR3 region is CASSVIGRGDTDTQYF. Here the CDR3 DNA reads TGTGCCAGCAGTGTTATCGGCAGGGGGGATACAGATACGCAGTATTTT. The V call is TRBV6-1, the J call TRBJ2-3; possible D gene TRBD1, 7 bases. The germline V gene has CDR1 MNHNS and CDR2 SASEGT. V was shortened by 4 bases and J by 3 bases, with 17 bases between the two germline ends. This CDR3 is 16 amino acids long.

This rearrangement joins TRBV4-3 to TRBJ2-1; 8 bases are shared with TRBD2. Trimming took 4 bases from V and 4 from J; bases not matched to a gene: 9. The CDR3 runs 16 residues. Germline loops: CDR1 LGHNA, CDR2 YSLEER. CDR3 residues: CASSRGTREMYNEQFF. Written as DNA, the CDR3 is TGCGCCAGCAGCCGAGGGACTAGAGAAATGTACAATGAGCAGTTCTTC.

This clonotype was seen more than once but under ten times. The chain combines TRBV10-1 with TRBJ2-7; possibly TRBD1 for D (6 bases). This CDR3 has 16 amino acids. V lost 0 bases and J 4 bases, leaving 16 bases between the germline ends. CDR1 is WNHNN and CDR2 is SYGVQD in the germline V gene (reference sequence). In nucleotides, the CDR3 is TGCGCCAGCAGTGAGTCGATGGCAGGGGCGCGGTACGAGCAGTACTTC. This codes for CASSESMAGARYEQYF.

This rearrangement joins TRBV20-1 to TRBJ2-3; TRBD2 matches at 13 bases. Germline V gives CDR1 DFQATT, CDR2 SNEGSKA (reference sequence). V trimming: 5 bases; J trimming: 5 bases; junction bases outside the gene matches: 7. The CDR3 totals 15 residues. The DNA for the CDR3 is TGCAGTGCTCAGGGACTAGCGGGAAGGCGAGATACGCAGTATTTT. This translates into CSAQGLAGRRDTQYF.

V and J are TRBV20-1 and TRBJ2-6; TRBD1 matches 10 bases. The CDR3 totals 16 residues. The ends lost 4 bases at V and 2 bases at J; junction bases unmatched: 5. Germline V lookup: CDR1 DFQATT, CDR2 SNEGSKA (reference sequence). The chain's CDR3 is CSATPGTGAGANVLTF. The CDR3 region has the DNA TGCAGTGCTACTCCCGGGACAGGGGCTGGGGCCAACGTCCTGACTTTC.